This T cell receptor (beta chain) comes out of a study of post-analysis software for immune sequencing data. The library was made from cDNA and included unique molecular identifiers. TCRdb re-called the PCR reads with MiXCR, one entry per CDR3 protein. The sample includes almost 700,000 distinct CDR3 sequences, approximately 60% of them seen just once. Sequencing was done on a sample of blood. The clonotype comes from a girl aged 2 to 10 with multiple sclerosis.

The CDR3 loop is CSVEDGRLARTDNEQFF. The CDR3 DNA reads as TGCAGCGTTGAAGACGGACGACTAGCGAGGACAGACAATGAGCAGTTCTTC. The chain is built from TRBV29-1 and TRBJ2-1, with TRBD2 matching 8 bases. Losses at the gene ends were 0 bases for V and 5 bases for J; bases not matched to a gene: 12. Looked up from germline, CDR1 is SQVTM and CDR2 is ANQGSEA. The CDR3 runs 17 residues.